This T cell receptor (beta chain) was documented in a study of cytomegalovirus exposure and HLA in healthy donors. Study conclusions and caveats: HLA alleles were associated with 16,000 or so TCR beta sequences in a later analysis at 0.05 false discovery rate.

Vbeta (60) and Jbeta (13) primers were used in the PCR. Only in-frame clones appear in the TCRdb table, and some are missing; sequencing was by immunoSEQ multiplex PCR. The sample has about 150,000 clones, less than 85% seen once. As concerns this clone: Antigen: not known.

Sequenced sample: PBMCs. This TCR derives from a man aged 35-49 years in good health and CMV-seronegative.

The CDR3 reads CASSLGRERRQETQYF. The DNA of the CDR3 is TGTGCCAGTAGCTTAGGGAGGGAGAGGCGCCAAGAGACCCAGTACTTC. The V gene is TRBV19, the J gene TRBJ2-5; 7 nucleotides agree with TRBD2. Trimming removed 6 bases from V and 1 base from J; junction bases left unmatched: 11. Germline V gives CDR1 LNHDA, CDR2 SQIVND (reference sequence). The CDR3 has 16 amino acids.